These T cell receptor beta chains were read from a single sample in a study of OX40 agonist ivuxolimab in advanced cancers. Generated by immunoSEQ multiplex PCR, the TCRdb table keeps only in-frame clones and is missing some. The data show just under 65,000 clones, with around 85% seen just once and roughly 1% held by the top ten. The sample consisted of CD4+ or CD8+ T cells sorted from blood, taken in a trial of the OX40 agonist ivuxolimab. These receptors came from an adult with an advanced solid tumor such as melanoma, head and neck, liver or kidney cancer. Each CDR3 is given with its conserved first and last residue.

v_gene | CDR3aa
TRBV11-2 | CASSLDPGSGYTF
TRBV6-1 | CASSYPPEAFF
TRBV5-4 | CASSLLVGTGSYGYTF
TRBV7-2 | CASSLTGQPYGYTF
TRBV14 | CASSPRLYTDTQYF
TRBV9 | CASSRDRGEQTDTQYF
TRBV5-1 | CASSLGGTHGTDTQYF
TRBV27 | CASSILAGGADTQYF
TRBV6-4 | CASSRQEGGTEAFF
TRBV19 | CASSWASETQYF
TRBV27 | CASTPRSGANVLTF
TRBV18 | CASSSRQGPSWSGYGYTF
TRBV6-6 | CASSFLREGETQYF
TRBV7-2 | CASSRDGSSYEQYF
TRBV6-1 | CASSPRDSSGNTIYF
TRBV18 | CASSVQEMNTEAFF
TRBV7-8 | CASSLAGGSPYEQYF
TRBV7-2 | CASRLAANEKLFF
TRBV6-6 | CASSPTGARNSPLHF
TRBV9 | CASSPTGAYQPQHF
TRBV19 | CASSTRDRVVEQYF
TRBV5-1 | CASSWQLDPTNEKLFF
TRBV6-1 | CASSGRQGTDSPLHF
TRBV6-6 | CASSYRGSYNEQFF
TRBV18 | CASSPREGAGANYGYTF